The clone carrying this T cell receptor (beta chain) was counted ten times or more. This sample was taken from a study of T-cell reconstitution after alpha-beta-depleted transplantation in children. Unique molecular identifiers tagged the TCRbeta library. TCRdb ran MiXCR on the PCR reads and lists one entry per CDR3 protein. The sample includes around 87,000 distinct CDR3 sequences, 7% to 9% of them seen just once. Trimming cost V 6 bases and J 0 bases, with 15 bases left between them. The CDR3 runs 16 residues. Germline V CDR1 and CDR2: MDHEN, SYDVKM. The V and J genes are TRBV28 and TRBJ1-3, with unresolved D. This receptor was taken from a human donor who donated a stem cell graft to a child with congenital amegakaryocytic thrombocytopenia. The specimen comprised PBMCs from the stem cell graft donor, sampled from the stem cell graft. The CDR3, as DNA: TGTGCCAGCAGCCGACCCCGCGGGTTCTCTGGAAACACCATATATTTT. It specifies CASSRPRGFSGNTIYF. The full variable domain, in which reference TRBV28 and TRBJ1-3 provide the parts outside the CDR3, is DVKVTQSSRYLVKRTGEKVFLECVQDMDHENMFWYRQDPGLGLRLIYFSYDVKMKEKGDIPEGYSVSREKKERFSLILESASTNQTSMYLCASSRPRGFSGNTIYFGEGSWLTVV.